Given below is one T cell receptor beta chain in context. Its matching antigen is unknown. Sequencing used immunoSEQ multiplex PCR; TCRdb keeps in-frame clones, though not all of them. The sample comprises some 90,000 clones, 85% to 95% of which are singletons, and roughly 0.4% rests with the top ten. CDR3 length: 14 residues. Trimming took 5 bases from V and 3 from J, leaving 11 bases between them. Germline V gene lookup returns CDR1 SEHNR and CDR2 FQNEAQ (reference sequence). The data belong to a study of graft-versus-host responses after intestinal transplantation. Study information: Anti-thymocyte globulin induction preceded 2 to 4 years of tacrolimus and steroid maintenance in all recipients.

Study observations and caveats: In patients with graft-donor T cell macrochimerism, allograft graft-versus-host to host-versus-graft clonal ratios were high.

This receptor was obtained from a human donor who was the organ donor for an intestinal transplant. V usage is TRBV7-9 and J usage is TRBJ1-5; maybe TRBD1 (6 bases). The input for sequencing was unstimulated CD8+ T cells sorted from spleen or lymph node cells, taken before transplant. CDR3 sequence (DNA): TGTGCCAGCAGCACCTGGACAGACAATCAGCCCCAGCATTTT. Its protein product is CASSTWTDNQPQHF.